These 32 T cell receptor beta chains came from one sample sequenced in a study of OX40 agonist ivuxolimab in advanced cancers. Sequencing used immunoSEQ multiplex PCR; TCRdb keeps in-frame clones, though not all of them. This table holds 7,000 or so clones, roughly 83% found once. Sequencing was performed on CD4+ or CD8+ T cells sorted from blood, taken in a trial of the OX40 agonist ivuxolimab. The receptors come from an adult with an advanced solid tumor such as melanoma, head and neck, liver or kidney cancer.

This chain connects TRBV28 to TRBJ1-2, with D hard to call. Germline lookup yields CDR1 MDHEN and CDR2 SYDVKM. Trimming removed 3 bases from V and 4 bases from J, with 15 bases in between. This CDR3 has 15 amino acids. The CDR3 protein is CASSFSFGGLYGYTF. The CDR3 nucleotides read TGTGCCAGCAGTTTCTCATTCGGCGGACTCTATGGCTACACCTTC.

CDR3 in DNA: TGTGCCAGCAGCTCCCGACTAGCGGGGTCCTACAATGAGCAGTTCTTC. It specifies CASSSRLAGSYNEQFF. The V call is TRBV7-9, the J call TRBJ2-1, with 11 bases that match TRBD2. Germline lookup yields CDR1 SEHNR and CDR2 FQNEAQ (reference sequence). V lost 4 bases to trimming and J lost 1 base; unmatched junction nucleotides: 3. The CDR3 length is 16 residues.

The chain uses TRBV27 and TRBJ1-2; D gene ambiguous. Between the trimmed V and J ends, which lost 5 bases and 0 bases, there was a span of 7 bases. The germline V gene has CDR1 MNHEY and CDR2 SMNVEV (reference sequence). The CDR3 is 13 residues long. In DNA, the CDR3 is TGTGCCAGCAGTCCGAGTTCTAACTATGGCTACACCTTC. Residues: CASSPSSNYGYTF.

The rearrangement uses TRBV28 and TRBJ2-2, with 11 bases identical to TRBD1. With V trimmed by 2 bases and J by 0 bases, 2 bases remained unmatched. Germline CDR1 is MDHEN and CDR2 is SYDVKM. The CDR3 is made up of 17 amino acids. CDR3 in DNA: TGTGCCAGCAGTTTACGGGACAGGGGGTCGAACACCGGGGAGCTGTTTTTT. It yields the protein CASSLRDRGSNTGELFF. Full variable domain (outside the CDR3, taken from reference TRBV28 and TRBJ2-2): DVKVTQSSRYLVKRTGEKVFLECVQDMDHENMFWYRQDPGLGLRLIYFSYDVKMKEKGDIPEGYSVSREKKERFSLILESASTNQTSMYLCASSLRDRGSNTGELFFGEGSRLTVL.

Written as DNA, the CDR3 is TGTGCCAGCAGCCTCTGGGACGGGAACACCGGGGAGCTGTTTTTT. Protein: CASSLWDGNTGELFF. The gene calls are TRBV7-2 and TRBJ2-2; D assignment may be TRBD1 or TRBD2 (5 bases each). V gave up 5 bases and J gave up 1 base, with 11 bases separating them. CDR1 and CDR2 from the germline V gene are SGHTA and FQGNSA. CDR3 length: 15 amino acids.

This chain's CDR3 is CASSYSGTAAETQYF. CDR3 sequence (DNA): TGTGCCAGCAGTTACTCCGGGACTGCGGCAGAGACCCAGTACTTC. The genes are TRBV6-5 and TRBJ2-5; a weak D match, TRBD2 (6 bases). Germline loops: CDR1 MNHEY, CDR2 SVGAGI. Trimming left V 0 bases short and J 4 bases short, with 12 bases between. The CDR3 sequence is 15 residues long.

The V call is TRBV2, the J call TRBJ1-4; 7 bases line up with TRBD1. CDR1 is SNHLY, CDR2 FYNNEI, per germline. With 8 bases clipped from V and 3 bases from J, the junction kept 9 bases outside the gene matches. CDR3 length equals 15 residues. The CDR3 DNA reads TGTGCCAGCCGCGAAGGGGGCGAGTCTAATGAAAAACTGTTTTTT. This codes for CASREGGESNEKLFF. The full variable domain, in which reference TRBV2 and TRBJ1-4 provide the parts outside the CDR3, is EPEVTQTPSHQVTQMGQEVILRCVPISNHLYFYWYRQILGQKVEFLVSFYNNEISEKSEIFDDQFSVERPDGSNFTLKIRSTKLEDSAMYFCASREGGESNEKLFFGSGTQLSVL.

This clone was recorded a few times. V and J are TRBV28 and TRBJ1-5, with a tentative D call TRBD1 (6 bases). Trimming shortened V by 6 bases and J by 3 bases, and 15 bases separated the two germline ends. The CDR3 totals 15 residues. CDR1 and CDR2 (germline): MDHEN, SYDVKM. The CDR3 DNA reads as TGTGCCAGCAGATTCGACAGGACAGACAATCAGCCCCAGCATTTT. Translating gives CASRFDRTDNQPQHF.

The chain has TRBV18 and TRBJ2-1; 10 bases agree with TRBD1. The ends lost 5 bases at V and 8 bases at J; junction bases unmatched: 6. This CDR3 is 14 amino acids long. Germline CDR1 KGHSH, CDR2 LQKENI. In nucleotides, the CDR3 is TGTGCCAGCTCAGTGACAGGGGGCGCATATGAGCAGTTCTTC. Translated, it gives CASSVTGGAYEQFF.

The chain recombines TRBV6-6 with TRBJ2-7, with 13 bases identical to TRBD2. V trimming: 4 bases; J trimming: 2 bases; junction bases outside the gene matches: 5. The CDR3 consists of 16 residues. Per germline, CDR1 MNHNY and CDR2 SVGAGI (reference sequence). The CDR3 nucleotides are TGTGCCAGCAGTTCCCGACTAGCGGGAGGACCCTACGAGCAGTACTTC. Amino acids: CASSSRLAGGPYEQYF.

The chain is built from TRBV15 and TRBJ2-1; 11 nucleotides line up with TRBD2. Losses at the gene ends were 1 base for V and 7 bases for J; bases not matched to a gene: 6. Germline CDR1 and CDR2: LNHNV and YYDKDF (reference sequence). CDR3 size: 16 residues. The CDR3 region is CATSRVLAGGLNEQFF. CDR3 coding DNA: TGTGCCACCAGCAGAGTTTTAGCGGGGGGGCTTAATGAGCAGTTCTTC.

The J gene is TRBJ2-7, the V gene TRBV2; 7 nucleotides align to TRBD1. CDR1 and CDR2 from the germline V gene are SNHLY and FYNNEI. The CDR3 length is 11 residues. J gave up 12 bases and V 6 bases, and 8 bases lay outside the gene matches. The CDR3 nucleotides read TGTGCCAGCAGCCAGGACAGGTACGGGTACTTC. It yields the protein CASSQDRYGYF.

The CDR3: CANRKGSGDAYEQYF. The DNA for the CDR3 is TGTGCCAACAGGAAGGGGTCAGGGGATGCTTACGAGCAGTACTTC. This chain joins TRBV2 and TRBJ2-7; possible D gene TRBD1, 6 bases. The germline CDR1 and CDR2 sequences are SNHLY and FYNNEI. The germline V and J ends were trimmed by 10 bases and 4 bases, with 23 bases remaining between them. The CDR3 contains 15 residues.

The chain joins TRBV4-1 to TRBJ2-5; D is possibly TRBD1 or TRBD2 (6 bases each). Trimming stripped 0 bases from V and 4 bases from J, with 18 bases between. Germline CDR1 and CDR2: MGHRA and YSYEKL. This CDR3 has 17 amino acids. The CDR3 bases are TGCGCCAGCAGCCAAGATCGGGTCGGGGGCTCCCGAGAGACCCAGTACTTC. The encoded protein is CASSQDRVGGSRETQYF.

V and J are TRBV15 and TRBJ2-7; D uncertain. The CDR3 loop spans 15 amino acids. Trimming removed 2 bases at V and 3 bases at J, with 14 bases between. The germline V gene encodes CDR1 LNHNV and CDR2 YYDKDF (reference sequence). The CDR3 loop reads CATSRYPGPHYEQYF. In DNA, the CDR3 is TGTGCCACCAGCAGATACCCCGGGCCTCACTACGAGCAGTACTTC. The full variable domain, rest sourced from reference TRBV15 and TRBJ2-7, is DAMVIQNPRYQVTQFGKPVTLSCSQTLNHNVMYWYQQKSSQAPKLLFHYYDKDFNNEADTPDNFQSRRPNTSFCFLDIRSPGLGDTAMYLCATSRYPGPHYEQYFGPGTRLTVT.

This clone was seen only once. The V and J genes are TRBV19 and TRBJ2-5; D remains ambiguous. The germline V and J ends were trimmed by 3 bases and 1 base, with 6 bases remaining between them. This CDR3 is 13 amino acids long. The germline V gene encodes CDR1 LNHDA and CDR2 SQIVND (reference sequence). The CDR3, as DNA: TGTGCCAGTAGTATGTTTAGCCAAGAGACCCAGTACTTC. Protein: CASSMFSQETQYF.

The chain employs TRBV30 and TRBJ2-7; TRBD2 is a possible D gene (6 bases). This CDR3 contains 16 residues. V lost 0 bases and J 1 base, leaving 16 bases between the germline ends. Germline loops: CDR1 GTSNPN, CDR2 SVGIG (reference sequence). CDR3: CAWSVDPGDLSYEQYF. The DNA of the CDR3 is TGTGCCTGGAGTGTCGACCCCGGGGACTTATCCTACGAGCAGTACTTC. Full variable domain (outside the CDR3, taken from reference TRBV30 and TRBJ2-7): SQTIHQWPATLVQPVGSPLSLECTVEGTSNPNLYWYRQAAGRGLQLLFYSVGIGQISSEVPQNLSASRPQDRQFILSSKKLLLSDSGFYLCAWSVDPGDLSYEQYFGPGTRLTVT.

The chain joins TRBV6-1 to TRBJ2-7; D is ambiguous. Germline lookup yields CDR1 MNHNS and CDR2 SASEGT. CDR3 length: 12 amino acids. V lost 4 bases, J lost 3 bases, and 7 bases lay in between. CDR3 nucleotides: TGTGCCAGCAGTGCGCTCTACTACGAGCAGTACTTC. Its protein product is CASSALYYEQYF.

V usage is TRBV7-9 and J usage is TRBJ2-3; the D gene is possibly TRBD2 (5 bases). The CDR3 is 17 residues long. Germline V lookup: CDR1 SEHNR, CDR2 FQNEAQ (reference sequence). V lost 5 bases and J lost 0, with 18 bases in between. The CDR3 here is CASSRTLGSGSTDTQYF. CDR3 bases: TGTGCCAGCAGCCGCACGTTGGGGAGTGGAAGCACAGATACGCAGTATTTT. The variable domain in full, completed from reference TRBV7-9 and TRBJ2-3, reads DTGVSQNPRHKITKRGQNVTFRCDPISEHNRLYWYRQTLGQGPEFLTYFQNEAQLEKSRLLSDRFSAERPKGSFSTLEIQRTEQGDSAMYLCASSRTLGSGSTDTQYFGPGTRLTVL.

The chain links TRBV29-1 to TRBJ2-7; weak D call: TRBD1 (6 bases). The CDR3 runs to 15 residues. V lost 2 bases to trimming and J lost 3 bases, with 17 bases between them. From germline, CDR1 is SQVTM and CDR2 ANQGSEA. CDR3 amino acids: CSVESRLGGDYEQYF. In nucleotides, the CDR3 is TGCAGCGTTGAAAGTCGCTTAGGGGGTGACTACGAGCAGTACTTC.

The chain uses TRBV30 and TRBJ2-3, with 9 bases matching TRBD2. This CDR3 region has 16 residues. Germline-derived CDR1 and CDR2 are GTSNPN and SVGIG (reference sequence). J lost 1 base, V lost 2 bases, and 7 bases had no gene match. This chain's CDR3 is CAWSWREGRGTDTQYF. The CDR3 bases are TGTGCCTGGAGTTGGCGGGAGGGCCGCGGCACAGATACGCAGTATTTT.

This chain's CDR3 is CASSLVGTLGEQFF. The CDR3 bases are TGTGCCAGCAGCTTAGTCGGGACCTTGGGTGAGCAGTTCTTC. This chain joins TRBV11-2 and TRBJ2-1; tentatively, D is TRBD1 or TRBD2 (5 bases each). Germline V gives CDR1 SGHAT, CDR2 FQNNGV. There are 14 residues in the CDR3. V lost 1 base and J 9 bases, leaving 13 bases between the germline ends.

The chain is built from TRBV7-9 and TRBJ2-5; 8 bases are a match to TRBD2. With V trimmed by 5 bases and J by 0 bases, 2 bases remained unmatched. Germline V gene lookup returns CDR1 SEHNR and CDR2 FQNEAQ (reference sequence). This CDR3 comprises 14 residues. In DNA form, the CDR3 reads TGTGCCAGCAGCCTACTAGCGGACCAAGAGACCCAGTACTTC. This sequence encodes CASSLLADQETQYF. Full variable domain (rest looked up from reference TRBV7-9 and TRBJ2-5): DTGVSQNPRHKITKRGQNVTFRCDPISEHNRLYWYRQTLGQGPEFLTYFQNEAQLEKSRLLSDRFSAERPKGSFSTLEIQRTEQGDSAMYLCASSLLADQETQYFGPGTRLLVL.

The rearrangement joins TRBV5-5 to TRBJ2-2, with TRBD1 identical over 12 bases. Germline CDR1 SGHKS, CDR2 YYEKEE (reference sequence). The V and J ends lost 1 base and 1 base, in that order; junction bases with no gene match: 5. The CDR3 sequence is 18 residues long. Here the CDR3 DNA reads TGTGCCAGCAGCTTGACCGGGACAGGGGGCTGGAACACCGGGGAGCTGTTTTTT. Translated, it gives CASSLTGTGGWNTGELFF. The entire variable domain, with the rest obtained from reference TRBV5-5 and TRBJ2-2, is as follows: DAGVTQSPTHLIKTRGQQVTLRCSPISGHKSVSWYQQVLGQGPQFIFQYYEKEERGRGNFPDRFSARQFPNYSSELNVNALLLGDSALYLCASSLTGTGGWNTGELFFGEGSRLTVL.

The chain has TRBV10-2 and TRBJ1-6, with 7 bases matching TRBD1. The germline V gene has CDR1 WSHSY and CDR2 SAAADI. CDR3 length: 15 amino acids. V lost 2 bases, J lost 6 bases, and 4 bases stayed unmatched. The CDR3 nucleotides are TGCGCCAGCAGTGAGGGGACAGCTACTAATTCACCCCTCCACTTT. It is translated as CASSEGTATNSPLHF.

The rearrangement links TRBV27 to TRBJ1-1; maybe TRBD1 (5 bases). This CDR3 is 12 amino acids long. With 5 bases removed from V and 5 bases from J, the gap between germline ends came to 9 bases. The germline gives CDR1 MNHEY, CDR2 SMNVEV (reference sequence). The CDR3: CASSPQGTEAFF. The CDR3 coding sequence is TGTGCCAGCAGTCCCCAGGGAACTGAAGCTTTCTTT.

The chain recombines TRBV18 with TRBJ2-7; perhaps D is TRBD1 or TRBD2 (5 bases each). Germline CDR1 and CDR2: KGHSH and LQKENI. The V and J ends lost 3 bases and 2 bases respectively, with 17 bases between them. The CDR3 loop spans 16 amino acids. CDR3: CASSPVGTEKPYEQYF. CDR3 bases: TGTGCCAGCTCACCGGTTGGGACCGAAAAACCCTACGAGCAGTACTTC.

CDR3 protein: CASSWTGEGTEAFF. For the CDR3, the DNA is TGTGCCAGCAGCTGGACAGGGGAAGGAACTGAAGCTTTCTTT. V gene TRBV9 combines with J gene TRBJ1-1; the match to TRBD1 covers 9 bases. Germline CDR1 SGDLS, CDR2 YYNGEE. The J segment lost 5 bases and the V segment lost 4 bases, leaving 6 bases of the junction unmatched. This CDR3 comprises 14 residues.

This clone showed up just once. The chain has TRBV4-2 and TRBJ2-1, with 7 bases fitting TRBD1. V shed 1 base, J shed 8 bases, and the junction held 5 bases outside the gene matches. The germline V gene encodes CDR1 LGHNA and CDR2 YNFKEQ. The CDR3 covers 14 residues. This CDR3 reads CASSQGVGGYEQFF. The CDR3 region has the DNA TGTGCCAGCAGCCAAGGCGTAGGGGGCTATGAGCAGTTCTTC.

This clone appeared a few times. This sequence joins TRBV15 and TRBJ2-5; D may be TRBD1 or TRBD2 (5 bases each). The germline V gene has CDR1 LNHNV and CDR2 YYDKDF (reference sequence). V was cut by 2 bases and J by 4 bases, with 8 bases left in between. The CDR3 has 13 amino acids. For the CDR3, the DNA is TGTGCCACCAGCAGATTTGGGGGAGAGACCCAGTACTTC. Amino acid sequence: CATSRFGGETQYF.

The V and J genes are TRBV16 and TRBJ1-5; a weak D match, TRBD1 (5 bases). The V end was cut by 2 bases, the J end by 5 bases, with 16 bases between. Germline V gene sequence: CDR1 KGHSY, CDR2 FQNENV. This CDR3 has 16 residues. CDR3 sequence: CASSQKVAEGDQPQHF. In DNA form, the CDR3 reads TGTGCCAGCAGCCAAAAGGTTGCAGAAGGGGATCAGCCCCAGCATTTT.

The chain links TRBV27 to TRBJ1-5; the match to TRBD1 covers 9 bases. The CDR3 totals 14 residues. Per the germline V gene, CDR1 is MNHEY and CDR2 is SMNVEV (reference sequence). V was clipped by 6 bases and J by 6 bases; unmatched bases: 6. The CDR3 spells CASSPGTGSQPQHF. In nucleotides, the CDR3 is TGTGCCAGCAGCCCCGGGACAGGGAGTCAGCCCCAGCATTTT.